The 30 T cell receptor beta chains reported below all come from one sample, sequenced in a study of T cell clonality in common variable immunodeficiency. Libraries were prepared by immunoSEQ multiplex PCR; TCRdb keeps only in-frame clonotypes and omits some of them. The table lists 40,000 to 45,000 clones, with no singletons. The source material was peripheral blood mononuclear cells. The source is a person aged 18-70 years in good health.

This clone came up many times. Read coverage stops 3 residues before the CDR3 terminus; the germline J gene supplies the remainder. The rearrangement uses TRBV6-9 and TRBJ2-2, with D tentatively TRBD2 (5 bases). Trimming pared 0 bases from V and 5 bases from J, leaving 13 bases between. Germline V gives CDR1 MNHGY, CDR2 SVAAGI. There are 16 residues in the CDR3. This CDR3 reads CASSYSRSPGTGELFF. The CDR3 bases that were read are TGTGCCAGCAGTTATTCCCGCTCACCGGGGACCGGGGAG.

This clone was detected ten times or more. Read coverage stops 3 residues before the CDR3 terminus; the germline J gene supplies the remainder. This chain connects TRBV20-1 to TRBJ1-2; the D is unclear. Germline CDR1 and CDR2: DFQATT and SNEGSKA (reference sequence). The CDR3 has 14 amino acids. The CDR3: CSASYFRQAAGYTF. The sequenced part of the CDR3 DNA is TGCAGTGCTAGTTACTTTCGCCAGGCCGCCGGC.

This clone was found many times. Coverage ceases 3 residues before the CDR3 finishes, and the germline J gene fills in the end. The chain recombines TRBV30 with TRBJ1-2; TRBD1 might be the D (6 bases). The germline V gene encodes CDR1 GTSNPN and CDR2 SVGIG (reference sequence). V lost 2 bases, J lost 4 bases, and 14 bases lay in between. The CDR3 consists of 14 residues. The sequenced CDR3 bases are TGTGCCTGGAGTCACGCGGGGGCAGTCTATGGC. This translates into CAWSHAGAVYG. From start to end, the CDR3 is CAWSHAGAVYGYTF.

This clone has ten or more counts. From the germline J gene comes the end of the CDR3, since the read stops 3 residues before it. V and J are TRBV12-5 and TRBJ2-7; TRBD1 might be the D (5 bases). Between the trimmed V and J ends, which lost 1 base and 2 bases, there was a span of 9 bases. This CDR3 spans 14 amino acids. CDR1 and CDR2 (germline): LGHNT, FRNRAP. CDR3 DNA (partial): TGTGCTAGTGGTTTGGGTGACAGCCCCTACGAG. Its translation: CASGLGDSPYE. The full CDR3 protein is CASGLGDSPYEQYF. The whole variable domain, remainder taken from reference TRBV12-5 and TRBJ2-7, is DARVTQTPRHKVTEMGQEVTMRCQPILGHNTVFWYRQTMMQGLELLAYFRNRAPLDDSGMPKDRFSAEMPDATLATLKIQPSEPRDSAVYFCASGLGDSPYEQYFGPGTRLTVT.

This clone was counted ten times or more. The DNA ends 3 residues before the CDR3 does, and the rest of the CDR3 is filled in from the germline J gene. The chain links TRBV10-3 to TRBJ2-1; 14 bases map to TRBD2. The J segment lost 8 bases and the V segment lost 9 bases, leaving 9 bases of the junction unmatched. CDR3 length: 15 residues. Germline V gene sequence: CDR1 ENHRY, CDR2 SYGVKD. The CDR3 spells CAMRTSGRKNDEQFF. CDR3 bases read: TGTGCCATGCGGACTAGCGGGAGGAAGAACGATGAG.

This clone was recorded many times. Coverage ceases 3 residues before the CDR3 finishes, and the germline J gene fills in the end. This chain joins TRBV7-8 and TRBJ2-1, with D perhaps TRBD1 (6 bases). The germline V and J ends were trimmed by 5 bases and 6 bases, with 14 bases remaining between them. Germline values: CDR1 SGHVS, CDR2 FQNEAQ. This CDR3 has 14 residues. CDR3 loop: CASSLNRVANEQFF. CDR3 DNA, as far as it was read: TGTGCCAGCAGCCTTAACAGGGTAGCCAATGAG.

At least ten counts were recorded for this clone. The observed sequence ends 3 residues before the CDR3 terminus, with the missing tail filled in from the germline J gene. This chain uses TRBV9 with TRBJ2-1; TRBD2 aligns across 8 bases. CDR3 length equals 16 residues. With 2 bases clipped from V and 8 bases from J, the junction kept 12 bases outside the gene matches. Germline-derived CDR1 and CDR2 are SGDLS and YYNGEE. The DNA read from the CDR3 is TGTGCCAGCAGCGTGATATCCAGCGGGAGTTTCTATGAG. Protein sequence: CASSVISSGSFYE. The entire CDR3 reads CASSVISSGSFYEQFF.

The sample holds a few counts of this clone. The read comes to an end 3 residues before the CDR3 does, leaving the germline J gene to fill in the end. The gene calls are TRBV7-9 and TRBJ1-2; D remains unclear. CDR1 SEHNR and CDR2 FQNEAQ come from the germline V gene (reference sequence). The CDR3 consists of 14 residues. Partial CDR3 DNA: TGTGCCAGCAGCTTTCTGGCCCGCTCAGATACC. Translated, it gives CASSFLARSDT. The entire CDR3 reads CASSFLARSDTYTF.

This clone was detected many times. At one end the junction does not follow the germline gene, possibly because of a read error. The read ends 3 residues shy of where the CDR3 ends; the end is completed using the germline J gene. The V and J genes are TRBV7-7 and TRBJ2-5; the D gene is possibly TRBD1 (5 bases). The CDR3 runs 12 residues. The germline V gene has CDR1 SSHAT and CDR2 FNYEAQ (reference sequence). The CDR3 reads CASSLRGETQYF. The CDR3 bases that were read are TGTGCTAGCAGCTTAAGGGGAGAGACC.

This clone was recorded many times. The CDR3 end lies 3 residues beyond the end of the read and is filled in from the germline J gene. The chain has TRBV11-2 and TRBJ2-1; D gene uncertain. Between the trimmed V and J ends, which lost 2 bases and 8 bases, there was a span of 4 bases. CDR1 and CDR2 (germline): SGHAT, FQNNGV. The CDR3 is 11 residues long. This CDR3 is CASSLFDEQFF. Partial CDR3 DNA: TGTGCCAGCAGCTTATTCGATGAG.

This clone was counted ten times or more. The CDR3 end lies 3 residues beyond the end of the read and is filled in from the germline J gene. The rearrangement uses TRBV20-1 and TRBJ2-1; 14 bases line up with TRBD2. J lost 7 bases, V lost 6 bases, and 8 bases had no gene match. The CDR3 has 15 residues. Germline CDR1 DFQATT, CDR2 SNEGSKA (reference sequence). The CDR3 bases that were read are TGCAGTGCACGAGCGGGACTAGCGGGAGTAAATGAG. Translating it yields CSARAGLAGVNE. In full, the CDR3 is CSARAGLAGVNEQFF.

This clone was observed at least ten times. Sequencing ends 3 residues short of the CDR3 end; the germline J gene provides the rest. The chain is built from TRBV13 and TRBJ2-5; maybe TRBD1 (6 bases). V dropped 5 bases and J dropped 7 bases, with 17 bases sitting between them. CDR1 and CDR2 (germline): PRHDT, FYEKMQ (reference sequence). The CDR3 spans 14 residues. The CDR3: CASSISDRTGTQYF. The sequenced CDR3 bases are TGTGCCAGCAGCATAAGCGACAGGACGGGGACC.

Ten or more counts support this clone. The CDR3 DNA, read in part, is TGTGCCAGCTCACCGGGACTCGGGGATGAG. Translated: CASSPGLGDE. The full-length CDR3 reads as CASSPGLGDEQFF. The V gene is TRBV18, the J gene TRBJ2-1, with D possibly being TRBD2 (6 bases). The read finishes 3 residues shy of the CDR3 end, and the germline J gene is used to complete it. Deletions cut 3 bases from V and 8 bases from J, with 11 bases between. Germline loops: CDR1 KGHSH, CDR2 LQKENI. The CDR3 runs 13 residues.

This clone was observed many times. The CDR3 DNA, read in part, is TGCAGTGTCCGGACGGCGGGAGAACCCGCCGGGGAG. Encoded protein: CSVRTAGEPAGE. The CDR3 as a whole reads CSVRTAGEPAGELFF. V and J are TRBV20-1 and TRBJ2-2; TRBD2 aligns across 7 bases. The CDR3 end falls 3 residues outside the read, so it is completed with the germline J gene. The trim removed 7 bases at V and 6 bases at J, leaving 14 bases unmatched. The CDR3 loop spans 15 amino acids. CDR1 is DFQATT and CDR2 is SNEGSKA in the germline V gene (reference sequence).

In this sample, this clone turned up many times. CDR3: CASSVLAIGSTDTQYF. Partial CDR3 DNA: TGTGCCAGCAGCGTGCTAGCGATAGGTTCCACAGATACG. The V gene is TRBV7-6, the J gene TRBJ2-3, with D maybe TRBD2 (6 bases). The CDR3 extends 3 residues past the end of the read, so its final part is completed from the germline J gene. This CDR3 region has 16 residues. V lost 5 bases to trimming and J lost 2 bases, with 17 bases between them. Germline V gene sequence: CDR1 SGHVS, CDR2 FNYEAQ.

This clone was seen at least ten times. The CDR3 is cut off 3 residues early in the read; its end comes from the germline J gene. V gene TRBV23-1 combines with J gene TRBJ2-1; the match to TRBD1 covers 9 bases. TRBV23-1 is annotated as an ORF whose role is uncertain. V lost 4 bases, J lost 5 bases, and 15 bases stayed unmatched. The CDR3 contains 18 residues. This chain's CDR3 is CASSRYPAVQGADNEQFF. The CDR3 bases that were read are TGCGCCAGCAGTCGATACCCCGCCGTACAGGGGGCGGACAATGAG.

This clone was detected many times. The DNA ends 3 residues before the CDR3 does, and the rest of the CDR3 is filled in from the germline J gene. The chain recombines TRBV7-8 with TRBJ2-7; 10 nucleotides align to TRBD1. Germline lookup yields CDR1 SGHVS and CDR2 FQNEAQ. There are 17 residues in the CDR3. With 1 base clipped from V and 5 bases from J, the junction kept 11 bases outside the gene matches. CDR3 DNA, as far as it was read: TGTGCCAGCAGCTTAGTTGGGGGACAGGGGAGGACGGACGAG. This codes for CASSLVGGQGRTDE. The whole CDR3 region reads CASSLVGGQGRTDEQYF.

As concerns this clone: The observed sequence ends 3 residues before the CDR3 terminus, with the missing tail filled in from the germline J gene. The chain combines TRBV29-1 with TRBJ2-3; D might be TRBD2 (6 bases). Germline lookup yields CDR1 SQVTM and CDR2 ANQGSEA. V was pared by 4 bases and J by 7 bases, with 21 bases between. The CDR3 is 15 amino acids. CDR3 amino acids: CSVAGEDKRRNTQYF. CDR3 DNA (partial): TGCAGCGTTGCGGGGGAGGACAAGAGAAGGAATACG.

This clone was counted only a few times. The read stops 3 residues short of the end of the CDR3; the missing end is completed from the germline J gene. This chain links TRBV7-6 with TRBJ2-5; TRBD2 matches 7 bases. This CDR3 is built from 13 residues. V was pared by 1 base and J by 5 bases, with 1 base of the junction left unmatched. The V gene's germline CDR1 is SGHVS and CDR2 FNYEAQ. The CDR3 region is CASSLVGGETQYF. The CDR3 DNA, read in part, is TGTGCCAGCAGCTTAGTCGGGGGGGAGACC.

This clone was seen repeatedly, ten times or more. Coverage ceases 3 residues before the CDR3 finishes, and the germline J gene fills in the end. The chain carries TRBV7-8 and TRBJ1-4, with 8 bases that match TRBD1. In germline, CDR1 is SGHVS, CDR2 FQNEAQ. This CDR3 has 15 residues. The junction had 5 bases not matched to a gene; V was cut back by 1 base and J by 7 bases. The chain's CDR3 is CASSLGDRGGEKLFF. The DNA read from the CDR3 is TGTGCCAGCAGCTTAGGAGACAGGGGTGGTGAAAAA.

This clone was seen repeatedly, ten times or more. The observed sequence ends 3 residues before the CDR3 terminus, with the missing tail filled in from the germline J gene. This chain connects TRBV20-1 to TRBJ2-1; possibly TRBD2 for D (8 bases). The CDR3 runs 15 residues. Germline-derived CDR1 and CDR2 are DFQATT and SNEGSKA (reference sequence). V was pared by 5 bases and J by 5 bases, with 19 bases between. CDR3 residues: CSAEPGLGGHNEQFF. The CDR3 bases that were read are TGCAGTGCTGAACCGGGACTAGGGGGCCACAATGAG.

This clone was seen repeatedly, ten times or more. The read ends 3 residues shy of where the CDR3 ends; the end is completed using the germline J gene. This chain connects TRBV5-5 to TRBJ1-6; D not resolved. The CDR3 is 15 residues long. V gave up 5 bases and J gave up 5 bases, with 14 bases separating them. Looked up from germline, CDR1 is SGHKS and CDR2 is YYEKEE (reference sequence). The CDR3 loop reads CASRSEAADNSPLHF. CDR3 DNA, as far as it was read: TGTGCCAGCAGATCCGAGGCGGCAGATAATTCACCC.

Ten or more counts support this clone. The read ends 3 residues before the CDR3 terminus; that terminus is restored from the germline J gene. The V and J genes are TRBV28 and TRBJ1-1, with D unclear. Germline V gene sequence: CDR1 MDHEN, CDR2 SYDVKM. Between the trimmed V and J ends, which lost 2 bases and 1 base, there was a span of 14 bases. The CDR3 loop spans 16 amino acids. The CDR3 here is CASSLPLAGGNTEAFF. The sequenced CDR3 bases are TGTGCCAGCAGTTTACCGCTGGCTGGCGGGAACACTGAA.

This clone was seen ten or more times. The missing CDR3 end, 3 residues past where the read stops, is filled in from the germline J gene. V gene TRBV29-1 combines with J gene TRBJ1-5; TRBD1 is a possible D gene (5 bases). The CDR3 runs 18 residues. The V gene's germline CDR1 is SQVTM and CDR2 ANQGSEA. Trimming left V 4 bases short and J 0 bases short, with 22 bases between. CDR3 region: CSVGGDKAPRYSNQPQHF. The covered CDR3 bases are TGCAGCGTTGGAGGGGATAAGGCCCCCCGATATAGCAATCAGCCC. Looking up the rest from reference TRBV29-1 and TRBJ1-5 gives the full variable domain: SAVISQKPSRDICQRGTSLTIQCQVDSQVTMMFWYRQQPGQSLTLIATANQGSEATYESGFVIDKFPISRPNLTFSTLTVSNMSPEDSSIYLCSVGGDKAPRYSNQPQHFGDGTRLSIL.

This clone was observed at least ten times. The CDR3 end falls 3 residues outside the read, so it is completed with the germline J gene. The chain employs TRBV5-1 and TRBJ2-4; 8 nucleotides match TRBD1. CDR3 length: 22 amino acids. V lost 0 bases to trimming and J lost 1 base; unmatched junction nucleotides: 21. Germline V gene lookup returns CDR1 SGHRS and CDR2 YFSETQ. The CDR3: CASSLEFQGARWSQEAKNIQYF. Partial CDR3 DNA: TGCGCCAGCAGCTTGGAATTTCAGGGGGCGCGATGGAGCCAGGAGGCCAAAAACATT.

This clone was seen many times. The CDR3 extends 3 residues past the end of the read, so its final part is completed from the germline J gene. The chain couples TRBV7-3 to TRBJ1-1, with D perhaps matching TRBD1 (5 bases). V was cut by 5 bases and J by 3 bases, with 16 bases left in between. This CDR3 has 15 amino acids. Germline lookup yields CDR1 SGHTA and CDR2 FQGTGA. Here the CDR3 reads CASSPLGRGDTEAFF. The part of the CDR3 DNA that was read is TGTGCCAGCAGCCCCCTGGGCAGAGGGGACACTGAA.

This clone was seen repeatedly, ten times or more. The observed sequence ends 3 residues before the CDR3 terminus, with the missing tail filled in from the germline J gene. This chain connects TRBV7-6 to TRBJ2-3; the D gene is possibly TRBD1 (5 bases). This CDR3 has 15 residues. V gave up 1 base and J gave up 5 bases, with 13 bases separating them. Germline CDR1 and CDR2: SGHVS and FNYEAQ. This CDR3 reads CASSLGVGAGDTQYF. CDR3 DNA (partial): TGTGCCAGCAGCTTAGGAGTAGGGGCCGGAGATACG.

At least ten counts were recorded for this clone. The read terminates 3 residues before the CDR3 end, so the remaining end is supplied by the germline J gene. The V call is TRBV4-2, the J call TRBJ2-2, with TRBD2 identical over 8 bases. This CDR3 has 19 amino acids. CDR1 and CDR2 from the germline V gene are LGHNA and YNFKEQ. V was clipped by 4 bases and J by 4 bases; unmatched bases: 17. The sequenced CDR3 bases are TGTGCCAGCAGCCTCCTCCTGGGCGGAGCGGGAGAAGGCACCGGGGAG. This translates into CASSLLLGGAGEGTGE. The complete CDR3 protein is CASSLLLGGAGEGTGELFF.

This clone was detected ten times or more. The sequence runs out 3 residues before the end of the CDR3; the remainder is reconstructed from the germline J gene. This chain connects TRBV9 to TRBJ2-3; D tentatively reads TRBD1 or TRBD2 (6 bases each). Germline CDR1 is SGDLS and CDR2 is YYNGEE. The V and J ends lost 4 bases and 0 bases respectively, with 18 bases between them. The CDR3 length is 17 residues. The CDR3 is CASSPIGGGTSTDTQYF. The CDR3 bases that were read are TGTGCCAGCAGCCCGATCGGAGGGGGTACTAGCACAGATACG.

To note about this clone: The read falls 3 residues short of the CDR3 end, and the missing part is taken from the germline J gene. The chain employs TRBV7-8 and TRBJ1-1; D might be TRBD1 (6 bases). The V gene lost 5 bases and the J gene lost 4 bases, with 20 bases spanning the gap. The CDR3 is made up of 16 amino acids. The germline V gene encodes CDR1 SGHVS and CDR2 FQNEAQ. Partial CDR3 DNA: TGTGCCAGCAGCCCCGGCCTAGGGGGGGGGATCACTGAA. Translating it yields CASSPGLGGGITE. The whole CDR3 protein is CASSPGLGGGITEAFF.